These 18 T cell receptor beta chains came from one sample sequenced in a study of response to subunit inactivated influenza vaccine. One entry per CDR3 protein results from TCRdb running MiXCR on the RT-PCR reads. Found here are around 710,000 distinct CDR3 sequences, approximately 15% of them singletons; the top ten hold around 7.3%. The sample in question was PBMCs from blood, obtained 14 days before vaccination. The receptors here all came from a man aged 50 or older who received an inactivated influenza vaccine.

The V call is TRBV4-1, the J call TRBJ2-3; D remains ambiguous. The CDR3 consists of 15 residues. V was cut by 0 bases and J by 4 bases, with 11 bases left in between. Per the germline V gene, CDR1 is MGHRA and CDR2 is YSYEKL. The CDR3 here is CASSQDLARSDTQYF. CDR3 coding DNA: TGCGCCAGCAGCCAAGACCTGGCACGGTCAGATACGCAGTATTTT.

The rearrangement uses TRBV4-3 and TRBJ1-6; tentative D call: TRBD1 (5 bases). Germline CDR1 and CDR2: LGHNA and YSLEER. The CDR3 consists of 15 residues. Trimming removed 0 bases from V and 9 bases from J, with 12 bases in between. Here the CDR3 DNA reads TGCGCCAGCAGCCAAGATGTGCAGGGAGGTTCACCCCTCCACTTT. It yields the protein CASSQDVQGGSPLHF.

In its sample, this clonotype was seen many times. The V and J genes are TRBV18 and TRBJ2-1, with TRBD1 as a possible D gene (6 bases). CDR1 is KGHSH and CDR2 is LQKENI in the germline V gene. The V end was cut by 3 bases, the J end by 4 bases, with 10 bases between. The CDR3 extends over 14 amino acids. CDR3 sequence: CASSPGTSYNEQFF. CDR3 DNA sequence: TGTGCCAGCTCACCCGGGACATCTTACAATGAGCAGTTCTTC.

The chain recombines TRBV7-9 with TRBJ1-2, with a tentative D call TRBD1 (5 bases). The CDR3 extends over 12 amino acids. Trimming took off 5 bases at V and 3 bases at J, with 7 bases between the two ends. Germline V CDR1 and CDR2: SEHNR, FQNEAQ (reference sequence). CDR3 DNA sequence: TGTGCCAGCAGCGAGACAGACTATGGCTACACCTTC. Its translation is CASSETDYGYTF.

The table lists this clonotype with a few counts. V usage is TRBV5-1 and J usage is TRBJ2-7, with D perhaps matching TRBD1 (5 bases). V dropped 3 bases and J dropped 7 bases, with 17 bases sitting between them. This CDR3 is built from 14 residues. The germline V gene has CDR1 SGHRS and CDR2 YFSETQ. This CDR3 reads CASSSPGPSGEQYF. The CDR3 nucleotides are TGCGCCAGCAGCTCTCCGGGCCCCTCAGGGGAGCAGTACTTC.

This clonotype showed up many times. V gene TRBV12-3 or TRBV12-4 combines with J gene TRBJ1-2, with a tentative D call TRBD1 (5 bases). This CDR3 has 13 residues. Trimming removed 3 bases from V and 4 bases from J, with 9 bases in between. The CDR3 DNA reads TGTGCCAGCAGTTTGCCAGGGTCCTATGGCTACACCTTC. This sequence encodes CASSLPGSYGYTF.

Many counts were recorded for this clonotype. The V call is TRBV20-1, the J call TRBJ1-5; 9 positions match TRBD1. The V and J ends lost 6 bases and 3 bases, in that order; junction bases with no gene match: 3. CDR3 size: 13 residues. CDR1 is DFQATT, CDR2 SNEGSKA, per germline (reference sequence). DNA of the CDR3: TGCAGTGCGAGACAGGGGGTCAATCAGCCCCAGCATTTT. Translating gives CSARQGVNQPQHF.

This clonotype was counted only a few times. The rearrangement joins TRBV7-8 to TRBJ2-1, with D perhaps TRBD2 (6 bases). CDR3 length equals 14 residues. The ends were cut back, 1 base at V and 6 bases at J, with 10 bases in the middle. Germline V gives CDR1 SGHVS, CDR2 FQNEAQ. This CDR3 reads CASSLDGGVNEQFF. Here the CDR3 DNA reads TGTGCCAGCAGCTTAGATGGAGGGGTCAATGAGCAGTTCTTC. Complete variable domain (other parts from reference TRBV7-8 and TRBJ2-1): GAGVSQSPRYKVAKRGQDVALRCDPISGHVSLFWYQQALGQGPEFLTYFQNEAQLDKSGLPSDRFFAERPEGSVSTLKIQRTQQEDSAVYLCASSLDGGVNEQFFGPGTRLTVL.

This clonotype occurred many times. The chain joins TRBV7-2 to TRBJ1-1, with D uncertain. Germline V gene lookup returns CDR1 SGHTA and CDR2 FQGNSA. The CDR3 runs 15 residues. V was pared by 4 bases and J by 2 bases, with 14 bases between. CDR3: CASSYTTGSNTEAFF. The DNA for the CDR3 is TGTGCCAGCAGCTATACCACCGGGTCCAACACTGAAGCTTTCTTT.

This clonotype was observed at least ten times. The chain uses TRBV20-1 and TRBJ2-7; 7 nucleotides agree with TRBD1. CDR3 length equals 15 residues. Germline values: CDR1 DFQATT, CDR2 SNEGSKA (reference sequence). The ends lost 0 bases at V and 3 bases at J; junction bases unmatched: 8. The CDR3 loop is CSARDHVGTVYEQYF. For the CDR3, the DNA is TGCAGTGCTAGAGATCATGTGGGGACAGTCTACGAGCAGTACTTC.

Details on this clonotype: This clone may be a read error of a much larger clone one base away. This rearrangement joins TRBV27 to TRBJ1-5; maybe TRBD1 (6 bases). V was pared by 6 bases and J by 0 bases, with 12 bases between. The CDR3 length is 15 residues. Germline V gives CDR1 MNHEY, CDR2 SMNVEV (reference sequence). The CDR3: CASRSDRYSNQPQHF. DNA of the CDR3: TGTGCCAGCAGATCGGACAGATATAGCAATCAGCCCCAGCATTTT.

The chain has TRBV11-2 and TRBJ2-3; TRBD2 matches 10 bases. With V trimmed by 5 bases and J by 2 bases, 13 bases remained unmatched. Germline V lookup: CDR1 SGHAT, CDR2 FQNNGV. The CDR3 spans 18 residues. Written as DNA, the CDR3 is TGTGCCAGCAGCCACGGACTAGCGGCGAAACTCGACACAGATACGCAGTATTTT. Translating gives CASSHGLAAKLDTDTQYF.

The sample holds a few counts of this clonotype. The chain has TRBV5-8 and TRBJ2-7, with D tentatively TRBD1 (5 bases). The V end lost 1 base, the J end lost 3 bases, and 11 bases lay between the germline ends. The length of the CDR3 is 14 residues. Germline CDR1 SGHTS, CDR2 YDEGEE. As DNA, the CDR3 is TGTGCCAGCAGCTTGTGGGGCAGGAACTACGAGCAGTACTTC. It yields the protein CASSLWGRNYEQYF. The variable domain in full, completed from reference TRBV5-8 and TRBJ2-7, reads EAGVTQSPTHLIKTRGQQATLRCSPISGHTSVYWYQQALGLGLQFLLWYDEGEERNRGNFPPRFSGRQFPNYSSELNVNALELEDSALYLCASSLWGRNYEQYFGPGTRLTVT.

The gene calls are TRBV24-1 and TRBJ2-5; TRBD2 matches at 13 bases. CDR3 length: 16 residues. Germline V gene lookup returns CDR1 KGHDR and CDR2 SFDVKD. With 3 bases clipped from V and 2 bases from J, the junction kept 2 bases outside the gene matches. The CDR3 DNA follows: TGTGCCACCAGTGATGGGACTAGCGGGAATCAAGAGACCCAGTACTTC. This encodes CATSDGTSGNQETQYF.

This clonotype was found a few times. The chain joins TRBV2 to TRBJ2-2; 8 bases map to TRBD2. The CDR3 spans 16 residues. The V segment lost 6 bases and the J segment 4 bases; nucleotides outside the gene matches: 10. In germline, CDR1 is SNHLY, CDR2 FYNNEI. CDR3 sequence reads: CASRQRDGGATGELFF. The DNA for the CDR3 is TGTGCCAGCAGGCAAAGGGACGGGGGGGCCACCGGGGAGCTGTTTTTT.

This clonotype was observed many times. This chain uses TRBV7-2 with TRBJ2-1; either TRBD1 or TRBD2 may supply D (6 bases each). This CDR3 is built from 14 residues. Per germline, CDR1 SGHTA and CDR2 FQGNSA. V was clipped by 0 bases and J by 6 bases, with 9 bases between them. CDR3 protein: CASSLAGGFNEQFF. Written as DNA, the CDR3 is TGTGCCAGCAGCTTAGCGGGGGGCTTCAATGAGCAGTTCTTC.

Comment on this clonotype: The junction does not match germline at one end; this may be a read error. The chain couples TRBV29-1 to TRBJ2-7, with TRBD2 as a possible D gene (5 bases). CDR1 SQVTM and CDR2 ANQGSEA come from the germline V gene. The CDR3 runs to 12 residues. CDR3 residues: CCVGSAFYEQYF. Here the CDR3 DNA reads TGCTGCGTTGGGAGCGCGTTCTACGAGCAGTACTTC.

The chain uses TRBV7-2 and TRBJ2-5; D gene unclear. The length of the CDR3 is 15 residues. CDR1 is SGHTA, CDR2 FQGNSA, per germline. Trimming shortened V by 5 bases and J by 2 bases, and 15 bases separated the two germline ends. The DNA of the CDR3 is TGTGCCAGCAGCCTAAGCGAGATTCAACAAGAGACCCAGTACTTC. This encodes CASSLSEIQQETQYF.